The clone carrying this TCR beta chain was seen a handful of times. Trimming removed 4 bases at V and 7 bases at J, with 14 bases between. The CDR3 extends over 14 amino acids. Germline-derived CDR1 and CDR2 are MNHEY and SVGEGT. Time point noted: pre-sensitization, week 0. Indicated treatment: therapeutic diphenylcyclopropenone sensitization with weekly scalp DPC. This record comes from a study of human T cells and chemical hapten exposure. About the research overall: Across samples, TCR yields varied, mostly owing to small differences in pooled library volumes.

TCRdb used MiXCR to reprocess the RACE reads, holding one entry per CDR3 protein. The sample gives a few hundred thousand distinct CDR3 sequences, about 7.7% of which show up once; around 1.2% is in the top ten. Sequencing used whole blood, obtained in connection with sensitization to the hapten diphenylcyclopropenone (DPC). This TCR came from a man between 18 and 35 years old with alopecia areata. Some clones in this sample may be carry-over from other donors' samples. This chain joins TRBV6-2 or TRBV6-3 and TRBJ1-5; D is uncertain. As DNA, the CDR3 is TGTGCCAGCAGTTCCACTTCGATCATCCAGCCCCAGCATTTT. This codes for CASSSTSIIQPQHF.